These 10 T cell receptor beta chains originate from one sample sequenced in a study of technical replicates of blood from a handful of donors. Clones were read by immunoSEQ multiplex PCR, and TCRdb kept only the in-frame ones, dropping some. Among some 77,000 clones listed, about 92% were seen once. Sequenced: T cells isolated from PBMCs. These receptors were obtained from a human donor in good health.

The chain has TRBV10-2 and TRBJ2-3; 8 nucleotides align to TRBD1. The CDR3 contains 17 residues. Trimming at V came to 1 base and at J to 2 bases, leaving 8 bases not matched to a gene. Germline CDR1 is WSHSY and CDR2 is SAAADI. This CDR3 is CASSELAGGAFTDTQYF. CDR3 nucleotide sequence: TGCGCCAGCAGTGAGTTGGCAGGGGGCGCCTTCACAGATACGCAGTATTTT.

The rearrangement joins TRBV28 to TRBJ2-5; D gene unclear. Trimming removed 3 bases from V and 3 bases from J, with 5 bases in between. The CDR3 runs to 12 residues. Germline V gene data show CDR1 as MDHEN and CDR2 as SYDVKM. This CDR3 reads CASSFNKETQYF. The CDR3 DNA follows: TGTGCCAGCAGTTTTAATAAAGAGACCCAGTACTTC.

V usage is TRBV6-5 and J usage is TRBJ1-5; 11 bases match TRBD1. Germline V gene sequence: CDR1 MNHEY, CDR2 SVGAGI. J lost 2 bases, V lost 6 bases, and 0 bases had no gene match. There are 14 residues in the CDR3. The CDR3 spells CASRGQGGNQPQHF. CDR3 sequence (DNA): TGTGCCAGCAGGGGACAGGGGGGCAATCAGCCCCAGCATTTT.

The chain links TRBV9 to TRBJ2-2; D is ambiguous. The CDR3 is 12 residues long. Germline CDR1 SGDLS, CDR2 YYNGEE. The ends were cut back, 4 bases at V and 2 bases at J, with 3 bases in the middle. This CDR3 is CASSLNTGELFF. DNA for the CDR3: TGTGCCAGCAGCCTAAACACCGGGGAGCTGTTTTTT.

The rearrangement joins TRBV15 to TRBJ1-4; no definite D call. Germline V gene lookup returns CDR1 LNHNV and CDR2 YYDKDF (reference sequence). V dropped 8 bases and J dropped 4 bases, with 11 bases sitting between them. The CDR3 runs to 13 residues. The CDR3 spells CATYDRLNEKLFF. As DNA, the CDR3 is TGTGCCACCTACGACCGACTTAATGAAAAACTGTTTTTT.

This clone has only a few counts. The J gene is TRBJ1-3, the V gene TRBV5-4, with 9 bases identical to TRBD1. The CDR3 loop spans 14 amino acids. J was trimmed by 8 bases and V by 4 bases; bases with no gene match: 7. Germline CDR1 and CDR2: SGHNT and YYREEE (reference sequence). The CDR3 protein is CASSDGQGPDTIYF. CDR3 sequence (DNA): TGTGCCAGCAGCGACGGACAGGGGCCGGACACCATATATTTT. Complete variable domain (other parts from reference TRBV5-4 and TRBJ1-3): ETGVTQSPTHLIKTRGQQVTLRCSSQSGHNTVSWYQQALGQGPQFIFQYYREEENGRGNFPPRFSGLQFPNYSSELNVNALELDDSALYLCASSDGQGPDTIYFGEGSWLTVV.

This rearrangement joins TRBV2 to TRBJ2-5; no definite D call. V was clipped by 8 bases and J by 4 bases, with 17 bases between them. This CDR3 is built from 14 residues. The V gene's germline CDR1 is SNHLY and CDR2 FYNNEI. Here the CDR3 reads CASYNGDAGETQYF. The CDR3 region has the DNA TGTGCCAGCTACAACGGAGATGCTGGAGAGACCCAGTACTTC.

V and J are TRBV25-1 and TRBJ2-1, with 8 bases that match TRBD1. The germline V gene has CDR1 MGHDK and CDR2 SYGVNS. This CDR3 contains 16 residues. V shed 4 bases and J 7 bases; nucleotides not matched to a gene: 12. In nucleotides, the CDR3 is TGTGCCAGCAGTGCCCCGGACAGGGACGCTAGGAATGAGCAGTTCTTC. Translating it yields CASSAPDRDARNEQFF.

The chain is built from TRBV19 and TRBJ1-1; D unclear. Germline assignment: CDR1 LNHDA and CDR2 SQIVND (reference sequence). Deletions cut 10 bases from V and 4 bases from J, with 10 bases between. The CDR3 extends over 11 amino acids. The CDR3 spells CATEGGTEAFF. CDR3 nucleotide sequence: TGTGCCACAGAGGGCGGCACTGAAGCTTTCTTT.

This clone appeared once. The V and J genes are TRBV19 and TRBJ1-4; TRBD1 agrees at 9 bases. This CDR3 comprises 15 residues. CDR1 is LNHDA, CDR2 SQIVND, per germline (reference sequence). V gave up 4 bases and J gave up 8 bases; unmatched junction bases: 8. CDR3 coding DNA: TGTGCCAGTAGTACAGCGGGACAGGGAGGAGAAAAACTGTTTTTT. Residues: CASSTAGQGGEKLFF.